The 10 T cell receptor beta chains presented below share a single source sample, sequenced in a study of blood T cell repertoires in COVID-19 (dated by TCRdb to the early 2020s). Libraries were made using the immunoSEQ multiplex PCR assay. The source is immuneACCESS, and TCRdb retained only in-frame sequences with V and J called. Part of the clones is not carried over; for the studies checked, unresolved V genes explain less than half of this, and the remainder is unexplained. The sample table shows approximately 160,000 clones, and 85% to 95% are seen once. Around 0.5% of the sample is in the top ten clones. The sample was peripheral blood. These receptors were collected from a man in his fifties with acute or convalescent COVID-19.

This rearrangement joins TRBV5-4 to TRBJ2-1, with 7 bases identical to TRBD2. The CDR3 contains 15 residues. V trimming: 0 bases; J trimming: 8 bases; junction bases outside the gene matches: 8. The germline V gene has CDR1 SGHNT and CDR2 YYREEE (reference sequence). The CDR3 reads CASSLEGGSVYEQFF. The CDR3 DNA reads TGTGCCAGCAGCTTGGAAGGCGGGAGCGTCTATGAGCAGTTCTTC.

In the case of this clone: Compared with germline, one end of the junction differs, possibly owing to a read error. The chain employs TRBV28 and TRBJ1-3, with D perhaps matching TRBD1 (6 bases). The germline CDR1 and CDR2 sequences are MDHEN and SYDVKM. The CDR3 length is 13 residues. CDR3 residues: CASSLFRDTPLHF. Here the CDR3 DNA reads TGTGCCAGCTCACTATTCCGGGACACGCCCCTACATTTT.

This clone appeared once. The chain couples TRBV5-4 to TRBJ2-3; D might be TRBD1 (5 bases). The V end was cut by 4 bases, the J end by 4 bases, with 13 bases between. The CDR3 spans 14 residues. The germline gives CDR1 SGHNT, CDR2 YYREEE (reference sequence). The CDR3 DNA reads as TGTGCCAGCAGCGTTGGTCAGGGTGCAGATACGCAGTATTTT. Amino acids: CASSVGQGADTQYF.

V is TRBV7-8 and J is TRBJ2-1; 8 bases map to TRBD1. The CDR3 contains 13 residues. V lost 5 bases and J lost 5; bases outside the gene matches: 2. The germline V gene has CDR1 SGHVS and CDR2 FQNEAQ. The CDR3 protein is CASSRQGHNEQFF. CDR3 nucleotide sequence: TGTGCCAGCAGCCGACAGGGGCACAATGAGCAGTTCTTC.

The rearrangement links TRBV10-3 to TRBJ2-7; no definite D call. V gave up 0 bases and J gave up 3 bases, with 6 bases separating them. The CDR3 length is 13 residues. The germline gives CDR1 ENHRY, CDR2 SYGVKD. Written as DNA, the CDR3 is TGTGCCATCAGTGAGTCGGGCTACTACGAGCAGTACGTC. As protein: CAISESGYYEQYV.

This clone has at least ten counts. The chain employs TRBV5-4 and TRBJ2-2; D perhaps matches TRBD1 (6 bases). The CDR3 runs to 14 residues. In germline, CDR1 is SGHNT, CDR2 YYREEE (reference sequence). Trimming stripped 0 bases from V and 5 bases from J, with 8 bases between. The CDR3 loop is CASSLDRATGELFF. The DNA of the CDR3 is TGTGCCAGCAGCTTGGACAGGGCGACCGGGGAGCTGTTTTTT. The complete variable domain, with remaining parts taken from reference TRBV5-4 and TRBJ2-2, reads ETGVTQSPTHLIKTRGQQVTLRCSSQSGHNTVSWYQQALGQGPQFIFQYYREEENGRGNFPPRFSGLQFPNYSSELNVNALELDDSALYLCASSLDRATGELFFGEGSRLTVL.

This chain links TRBV15 with TRBJ2-3; tentatively, D is TRBD2 (6 bases). Trimming stripped 2 bases from V and 2 bases from J, with 14 bases between. The CDR3 has 16 amino acids. Germline CDR1 and CDR2: LNHNV and YYDKDF (reference sequence). DNA for the CDR3: TGTGCCACCAGCAGAAGAAATAGCGGATACACAGATACGCAGTATTTT. Its protein product is CATSRRNSGYTDTQYF.

This clone has just a few counts. This chain uses TRBV4-3 with TRBJ1-1; weak D call: TRBD1 (5 bases). The CDR3 runs 13 residues. Trimming took off 1 base at V and 11 bases at J, with 14 bases between the two ends. From germline, CDR1 is LGHNA and CDR2 YSLEER. The CDR3 reads CASSQAGIGRAFF. CDR3 in DNA: TGCGCCAGCAGCCAAGCAGGGATCGGTAGGGCTTTCTTT.

V gene TRBV6-7 combines with J gene TRBJ2-7, with 8 bases lining up with TRBD1. TRBV6-7 is an ORF, with its function uncertain. The length of the CDR3 is 14 residues. The junction had 7 bases not matched to a gene; V was cut back by 5 bases and J by 4 bases. The CDR3 protein is CASSLRDRFYEQYV. CDR3 sequence (DNA): TGTGCCAGCAGTCTCCGGGACAGGTTTTACGAGCAGTACGTC.

DNA for the CDR3: TGTGCCAGCAGCTTAGCCCCCTGGACTAGCGAAGCACTCACAGATACGCAGTATTTT. Amino acids: CASSLAPWTSEALTDTQYF. The chain is built from TRBV11-2 and TRBJ2-3; 9 bases map to TRBD2. After removal of 1 base from V and 2 bases from J, the junction contained 13 bases not matched to a gene. The CDR3 spans 19 residues. CDR1 is SGHAT, CDR2 FQNNGV, per germline. Together with reference TRBV11-2 and TRBJ2-3, the CDR3 gives the full variable domain: EAGVAQSPRYKIIEKRQSVAFWCNPISGHATLYWYQQILGQGPKLLIQFQNNGVVDDSQLPKDRFSAERLKGVDSTLKIQPAKLEDSAVYLCASSLAPWTSEALTDTQYFGPGTRLTVL.